The 18 T cell receptor beta chains listed next were all sequenced from one sample in a study of cytomegalovirus exposure and HLA in healthy donors. With 60 Vbeta and 13 Jbeta primers, the PCR was carried out. Measured with immunoSEQ multiplex PCR; TCRdb has only the in-frame clones, and not every one. Of some 110,000 clones detected, about 80% appear once; the ten largest clones hold roughly 5.4%. Sequenced sample: PBMCs. The origin of the receptors is a woman aged 18-29 years in good health and CMV-seropositive.

A single count supports this clone. This chain joins TRBV28 and TRBJ1-2; no clear D gene. CDR1 and CDR2 from the germline V gene are MDHEN and SYDVKM. Trimming pared 5 bases from V and 2 bases from J, leaving 18 bases between. The CDR3 extends over 16 amino acids. CDR3 region: CASSPPIAKVNYGYTF. The CDR3 DNA sequence: TGTGCCAGCAGTCCACCGATAGCGAAAGTGAACTATGGCTACACCTTC.

The chain combines TRBV7-9 with TRBJ2-7; TRBD2 matches 7 bases. Per germline, CDR1 SEHNR and CDR2 FQNEAQ (reference sequence). The CDR3 totals 16 residues. V lost 5 bases, J lost 2 bases, and 12 bases stayed unmatched. The CDR3 DNA sequence: TGTGCCAGCAGCCGATCAGCGGGGTTGGGGGCCTACGAGCAGTACTTC. It yields the protein CASSRSAGLGAYEQYF.

V is TRBV19 and J is TRBJ2-2, with 9 bases identical to TRBD2. Germline V lookup: CDR1 LNHDA, CDR2 SQIVND (reference sequence). The V segment lost 5 bases and the J segment 4 bases; nucleotides outside the gene matches: 2. The CDR3 contains 14 residues. Here the CDR3 DNA reads TGTGCCAGTAGTGGAGCGGGAGGCACCGGGGAGCTGTTTTTT. Residues: CASSGAGGTGELFF.

The chain couples TRBV4-2 to TRBJ2-5; 8 bases agree with TRBD2. The CDR3 sequence is 20 residues long. Per germline, CDR1 LGHNA and CDR2 YNFKEQ. After removal of 0 bases from V and 2 bases from J, the junction contained 17 bases not matched to a gene. The CDR3 loop reads CASSQDIITGSGRSQETQYF. DNA of the CDR3: TGTGCCAGCAGCCAAGATATCATAACAGGGAGCGGGAGATCGCAAGAGACCCAGTACTTC.

The chain is built from TRBV10-3 and TRBJ2-5; D might be TRBD2 (5 bases). V shed 10 bases and J shed 2 bases, with 11 bases lying between them. CDR1 ENHRY and CDR2 SYGVKD come from the germline V gene. This CDR3 has 12 amino acids. CDR3 DNA sequence: TGTGCCACCACCCCGGGACAAGAGACCCAGTACTTC. Protein: CATTPGQETQYF.

This clone was detected a few times. V and J are TRBV5-6 and TRBJ2-3, with TRBD2 matching 9 bases. Germline CDR1 and CDR2: SGHDT and YYEEEE. With 6 bases clipped from V and 2 bases from J, the junction kept 7 bases outside the gene matches. This CDR3 region has 15 residues. For the CDR3, the DNA is TGTGCCAGCACCTATATAGCGGGAGTCACAGATACGCAGTATTTT. Protein product: CASTYIAGVTDTQYF.

J is TRBJ2-1 and V is TRBV14; 8 bases map to TRBD2. Germline CDR1 SGHDN, CDR2 FVKESK. Trimming removed 1 base from V and 8 bases from J; junction bases left unmatched: 13. The CDR3 is 17 residues long. The CDR3 DNA reads TGTGCCAGCAGCCAAGCGACCAGCGGGAGTTTTCCTTATGAGCAGTTCTTC. It is translated as CASSQATSGSFPYEQFF.

This sequence joins TRBV9 and TRBJ2-4; possible D gene TRBD1, 6 bases. Trimming left V 1 base short and J 4 bases short, with 24 bases between. The length of the CDR3 is 19 residues. Per the germline V gene, CDR1 is SGDLS and CDR2 is YYNGEE. CDR3 coding DNA: TGTGCCAGCAGCGTATTCGACGTGGAGGACAGTCAAATAAAAAACATTCAGTACTTC. Encoded protein: CASSVFDVEDSQIKNIQYF.

Only a few counts were recorded for this clone. V and J are TRBV7-9 and TRBJ1-5; D is possibly TRBD1 (5 bases). CDR1 and CDR2 (germline): SEHNR, FQNEAQ (reference sequence). The V end was cut by 5 bases, the J end by 5 bases, with 13 bases between. This CDR3 is 14 amino acids long. CDR3 region: CASSPGKGHQPQHF. The CDR3 bases are TGTGCCAGCAGCCCAGGGAAAGGACATCAGCCCCAGCATTTT.

CDR3 nucleotide sequence: TGTGCCAGCGACGGACAGAAGAGTACAGATACGCAGTATTTT. Translation gives CASDGQKSTDTQYF. The V and J genes are TRBV6-6 and TRBJ2-3, with TRBD1 as a possible D gene (6 bases). Germline V CDR1 and CDR2: MNHNY, SVGAGI (reference sequence). Trimming stripped 8 bases from V and 3 bases from J, with 15 bases between. The CDR3 runs 14 residues.

The genes are TRBV4-1 and TRBJ2-7; 15 bases agree with TRBD2. V lost 4 bases to trimming and J lost 6 bases; unmatched junction nucleotides: 4. Germline V CDR1 and CDR2: MGHRA, YSYEKL. This CDR3 region has 15 residues. The CDR3 here is CASSLGTSGRPEQYF. CDR3 DNA: TGCGCCAGCAGCCTCGGGACTAGCGGGAGGCCCGAGCAGTACTTC.

This clone appeared a few times. The V and J genes are TRBV7-9 and TRBJ2-1; 10 bases are a match to TRBD2. The V gene end was trimmed by 5 bases and the J gene end by 7 bases; junction bases not matched to a gene: 11. The CDR3 is 16 amino acids. Per the germline V gene, CDR1 is SEHNR and CDR2 is FQNEAQ (reference sequence). The DNA of the CDR3 is TGTGCCAGCAGCACCATAGCGGGGGGCAAGCCAAATGAGCAGTTCTTC. Its protein is CASSTIAGGKPNEQFF.

The chain employs TRBV21-1 and TRBJ2-6; the D call of TRBD1 is as the table states it, not checked on the DNA. TRBV21-1 is reported as a pseudogene. The CDR3 has 19 amino acids. The CDR3 DNA reads TGTGCCAGCAGCCCCCAGAGGACAGGGCCCCATACTGGGGCCAACGTCCTGACTTTC. Protein sequence: CASSPQRTGPHTGANVLTF.

This rearrangement joins TRBV6-6 to TRBJ2-7, with 8 nucleotides matching TRBD1. V gave up 1 base and J gave up 5 bases; unmatched junction bases: 10. Per the germline V gene, CDR1 is MNHNY and CDR2 is SVGAGI (reference sequence). This CDR3 is built from 16 residues. The CDR3 DNA sequence: TGTGCCAGCAGTTACTTAGTTGGCGGACAGGGAAACGAGCAGTACTTC. As protein: CASSYLVGGQGNEQYF.

The rearrangement joins TRBV28 to TRBJ1-3; D not certain. Germline V CDR1 and CDR2: MDHEN, SYDVKM. The CDR3 totals 17 residues. Trimming took off 1 base at V and 8 bases at J, with 21 bases between the two ends. Written as DNA, the CDR3 is TGTGCCAGCAGTTTATTAGGGCGGTGGGGAGGAGGCGACACCATATATTTT. Encoded protein: CASSLLGRWGGGDTIYF. Based on the CDR3 plus reference TRBV28 and TRBJ1-3, the full variable domain is DVKVTQSSRYLVKRTGEKVFLECVQDMDHENMFWYRQDPGLGLRLIYFSYDVKMKEKGDIPEGYSVSREKKERFSLILESASTNQTSMYLCASSLLGRWGGGDTIYFGEGSWLTVV.

This clone was picked up one time. V gene TRBV13 combines with J gene TRBJ2-7; 12 bases match TRBD2. The junction had 13 bases not matched to a gene; V was cut back by 5 bases and J by 8 bases. Germline assignment: CDR1 PRHDT and CDR2 FYEKMQ (reference sequence). The CDR3 runs 16 residues. The CDR3 is CASSLTLAGGRDKQYF. The CDR3, as DNA: TGTGCCAGCAGCCTCACGCTAGCGGGAGGGCGGGACAAGCAGTACTTC.

A few counts support this clone. The chain combines TRBV18 with TRBJ1-2, with 8 bases matching TRBD1. V lost 5 bases, J lost 0 bases, and 5 bases stayed unmatched. Germline CDR1 reads KGHSH; CDR2 reads LQKENI. The CDR3 spans 15 residues. CDR3 loop: CASSSTGVANYGYTF. DNA for the CDR3: TGTGCCAGCTCATCGACAGGGGTAGCTAACTATGGCTACACCTTC.

The rearrangement joins TRBV2 to TRBJ2-3, with TRBD2 matching over 10 bases. J lost 5 bases, V lost 5 bases, and 13 bases had no gene match. CDR3 length: 17 residues. Germline V gives CDR1 SNHLY, CDR2 FYNNEI. The CDR3 nucleotides are TGTGCCAGCAGTACTAGCGGGGACGCCCGCCGCCAAGATACGCAGTATTTT. This translates into CASSTSGDARRQDTQYF.